The present entry profiles one T cell receptor beta chain with its context. Its specificity is unknown. One junction end does not reproduce the germline sequence, and a read error may be involved. The sample is drawn from a study of blood T cells in healthy people across ages. Study-wide points: Bulk PBMC profiling left naive and antigen-experienced comparisons inconclusive. Among T cells, TCR beta diversity per million cells dropped roughly linearly as age rose.

PCR was performed a second time for about 6 to 11 cycles using a sample-barcoded 5' primer and a J-beta primer mix. Through a template-switch adaptor with 12 random nucleotides, each cDNA molecule received a tag. TCRdb fed the 5' RACE reads into MiXCR, producing one record per CDR3 protein. The sample contains 700,000 to 900,000 distinct CDR3 sequences, about 48% of which appear only once. The TCR originated in an older man in good health. The specimen was blood.

CDR3 in DNA: TGTGCCAGCAGTGAACCTGCGGCCCTAGCGGGTCTCTCCAACGAGCAGTACTTC. Translating gives CASSEPAALAGLSNEQYF. V gene TRBV2 combines with J gene TRBJ2-5, with 8 bases matching TRBD2. With the DNA end fitting TRBJ2-7 better, the J assignment may be wrong. CDR1 is SNHLY and CDR2 is FYNNEI in the germline V gene. This CDR3 is built from 18 residues.